Listed below are T cell receptor beta chains from one sample, sequenced in a study of early T cells in non-severe SARS-CoV-2 infection. TCRdb re-derived calls from the 5' RACE reads in MiXCR, one entry per CDR3 protein. Here the sample spans around 62,000 distinct CDR3 sequences, roughly 12% being singletons. The sample consisted of whole blood. These receptors were collected from an adult who was a healthcare worker with PCR-confirmed SARS-CoV-2 infection or an uninfected control (not recorded which). Each CDR3 is given with its conserved first and last residue. D genes are given only for firm matches. Expanded clones get a size class; other rows say once, few or many, or leave the size out.

>TRBJ2-1|few|TRBV24-1|TRBD2
CATSDSGLARHNEQFF
TGTGCCACCAGTGATTCGGGACTAGCGAGACACAATGAGCAGTTCTTC
>TRBJ1-2|medium-sized|TRBV5-1|TRBD1
CASSWDRDNYGYTF
TGCGCCAGCAGCTGGGACAGGGATAACTATGGCTACACCTTC
>TRBJ2-1|many|TRBV2|.
CASGSERSSYNEQFF
TGTGCCAGCGGGTCTGAGCGGAGCTCCTACAATGAGCAGTTCTTC
>TRBJ2-5|.|TRBV29-1|.
CSVEKGNQETQYF
TGCAGCGTTGAAAAGGGAAACCAAGAGACCCAGTACTTC
>TRBJ2-2|.|TRBV4-2|TRBD2
CASSLSPGLAGDRELFF
TGTGCCAGCAGCCTGAGCCCGGGACTAGCGGGAGATCGGGAGCTGTTTTTT
>TRBJ2-3|.|TRBV30|TRBD2
CAYGAGGAYTQYF
TGTGCCTACGGAGCGGGAGGAGCATATACGCAGTATTTT
>TRBJ2-1|few|TRBV12-3/TRBV12-4|.
CASSWRVEQFF
TGTGCCAGCAGTTGGCGGGTTGAGCAGTTCTTC
>TRBJ2-3|.|TRBV20-1|.
CSASTEINTQYF
TGCAGTGCTTCCACGGAAATAAATACGCAGTATTTT
>TRBJ2-3|.|TRBV29-1|TRBD1
CSVGDRGTDTQYF
TGCAGCGTCGGAGACAGGGGCACAGATACGCAGTATTTT
>TRBJ2-3|.|TRBV24-1|TRBD1
CATNDPRRDRGIDTQYF
TGTGCCACCAATGACCCTAGACGGGACAGGGGAATAGATACGCAGTATTTT
>TRBJ2-3|.|TRBV27|TRBD2
CASSPGLAGVNTQYF
TGTGCCAGCAGTCCGGGACTAGCGGGAGTTAATACGCAGTATTTT
>TRBJ2-1|many|TRBV24-1|TRBD2
CATSDALAGNEQFF
TGTGCCACCAGTGATGCACTAGCGGGAAATGAGCAGTTCTTC
>TRBJ1-5|few|TRBV12-3/TRBV12-4|.
CASSPPAVSNQPQHF
TGTGCCAGCAGTCCCCCGGCAGTTAGCAATCAGCCCCAGCATTTT
>TRBJ1-1|many|TRBV28|TRBD1
CASTLFGGDRGRNTEAFF
TGTGCCAGCACCCTATTTGGGGGGGACAGGGGGCGGAACACTGAAGCTTTCTTT
>TRBJ2-7|.|TRBV4-1|.
CASSQAGTPSYEQYF
TGCGCCAGCAGCCAGGCCGGGACTCCCTCCTACGAGCAGTACTTC
>TRBJ1-1|many|TRBV5-1|TRBD1
CASSLGRTGGGNTEAFF
TGCGCCAGCAGCTTGGGGAGGACAGGGGGCGGCAACACTGAAGCTTTCTTT
>TRBJ1-6|many|TRBV15|.
CATSRDLDSSYNSPLHF
TGTGCCACCAGCAGAGATCTCGACAGCTCCTATAATTCACCCCTCCACTTT
>TRBJ1-6|many|TRBV6-4|.
CASAEGKGNSPLHF
TGTGCCAGCGCCGAGGGGAAGGGAAATTCACCCCTCCACTTT
>TRBJ2-3|few|TRBV7-3|TRBD1
CASSFAPPGQGTDTQYF
TGTGCCAGCAGCTTTGCCCCCCCGGGACAGGGAACAGATACGCAGTATTTT
>TRBJ1-5|few|TRBV20-1|TRBD1
CSAREQGEDQPQHF
TGCAGTGCTAGAGAGCAGGGGGAAGATCAGCCCCAGCATTTT
>TRBJ2-5|few|TRBV12-3/TRBV12-4|TRBD2
CASSLQAGVETQYF
TGTGCCAGCAGTTTACAAGCGGGAGTAGAGACCCAGTACTTC
>TRBJ2-5|few|TRBV27|.
CASSFSDQETQYF
TGTGCCAGCAGTTTTTCCGATCAAGAGACCCAGTACTTC
>TRBJ2-7|many|TRBV7-2|TRBD1
CASSWDRGPDEQYF
TGTGCCAGCAGCTGGGACAGGGGGCCCGACGAGCAGTACTTC
>TRBJ2-7|.|TRBV12-3/TRBV12-4|.
CASSLRPIEQYF
TGTGCCAGCAGTTTGAGGCCTATCGAGCAGTACTTC
>TRBJ1-2|few|TRBV3-1|TRBD1
CASSPWTGDYGYTF
TGTGCCAGCAGCCCTTGGACAGGGGACTATGGCTACACCTTC
>TRBJ2-3|.|TRBV7-2|TRBD2
CASSNGGTSGSSDTQYF
TGTGCCAGCAGTAATGGTGGGACTAGCGGGAGCTCAGATACGCAGTATTTT
>TRBJ2-1|many|TRBV7-9|TRBD2
CASSDQGLAGDEQFF
TGTGCCAGCTCGGACCAGGGGCTAGCGGGAGATGAGCAGTTCTTC
>TRBJ2-7|few|TRBV5-1|.
CASSLDATGRIYEQYF
TGCGCCAGCAGCTTGGATGCGACAGGCCGTATATACGAGCAGTACTTC
>TRBJ1-6|.|TRBV3-1|.
CASSQGGAGVDSPLHF
TGTGCCAGCAGCCAAGGGGGCGCAGGGGTAGATTCACCCCTCCACTTT
>TRBJ2-1|many|TRBV20-1|.
CSAKKSSYNEQFF
TGCAGTGCTAAGAAAAGCTCCTACAATGAGCAGTTCTTC
>TRBJ1-5|many|TRBV2|.
CASSSQGLRQPQHF
TGTGCCAGCAGTTCTCAGGGGCTACGGCAGCCCCAGCATTTT
>TRBJ2-5|few|TRBV9|TRBD2
CASSEGGGTSRKTQYF
TGTGCCAGCAGCGAGGGTGGCGGGACTAGCAGGAAGACCCAGTACTTC
>TRBJ2-1|.|TRBV27|TRBD2
CATNPYPGLGSVEQFF
TGTGCCACCAATCCGTACCCGGGACTAGGGTCGGTTGAGCAGTTCTTC
>TRBJ2-3|few|TRBV18|.
CASSRLRRDTDTQYF
TGTGCCAGCTCACGGCTCAGGAGGGACACAGATACGCAGTATTTT
>TRBJ2-3|many|TRBV18|TRBD1
CASSPLWDRGTDTQYF
TGTGCCAGCTCACCACTATGGGACAGGGGGACAGATACGCAGTATTTT
>TRBJ2-7|.|TRBV20-1|TRBD1
CSAPAGGSYEQYF
TGCAGTGCTCCTGCAGGGGGTTCCTACGAGCAGTACTTC
>TRBJ1-1|.|TRBV27|.
CASSPTRSTQAFF
TGTGCCAGCAGTCCAACGCGGAGTACCCAAGCTTTCTTT
>TRBJ2-7|many|TRBV28|.
CASSFTGQNDEQYF
TGTGCCAGCAGTTTCACCGGGCAGAACGACGAGCAGTACTTC
>TRBJ2-1|.|TRBV20-1|.
CSALNSGTGSTEQFF
TGCAGTGCTCTTAATTCCGGGACGGGGAGCACTGAGCAGTTCTTC
>TRBJ2-1|few|TRBV11-2|TRBD2
CASSLARLAGAFIF
TGTGCCAGCAGCTTAGCCCGACTAGCGGGGGCCTTCATCTTC
>TRBJ1-4|many|TRBV12-3/TRBV12-4|TRBD1
CASTPRGSEKLFF
TGTGCCAGCACCCCCAGGGGGAGTGAAAAACTGTTTTTT
>TRBJ2-7|.|TRBV20-1|.
CSARTGSDEQYF
TGCAGTGCTCGTACAGGTAGTGACGAGCAGTACTTC
>TRBJ2-4|many|TRBV30|TRBD1
CAWAQGAGKNIQYF
TGTGCCTGGGCGCAGGGGGCTGGCAAAAACATTCAGTACTTC
>TRBJ2-7|few|TRBV20-1|TRBD2
CSAGTGGLSYEQYF
TGCAGTGCTGGGACGGGGGGACTGTCCTACGAGCAGTACTTC
>TRBJ2-3|many|TRBV5-1|.
CASSLAGNTDTQYF
TGCGCCAGCAGCTTGGCCGGCAACACAGATACGCAGTATTTT
>TRBJ2-3|few|TRBV29-1|.
CSVEVWASSGQTDTQYF
TGCAGCGTTGAAGTTTGGGCTAGCTCGGGGCAGACAGATACGCAGTATTTT
>TRBJ2-1|many|TRBV7-9|.
CASSPNLGLTYNEQFF
TGTGCCAGCAGCCCAAACTTGGGACTGACCTACAATGAGCAGTTCTTC
>TRBJ2-3|few|TRBV18|.
CASSPLGDTQYF
TGTGCCAGCTCACCCCTAGGAGATACGCAGTATTTT
>TRBJ2-7|many|TRBV5-1|TRBD2
CASSSPSGATYEQYF
TGCGCCAGCAGCTCCCCTAGCGGAGCAACCTACGAGCAGTACTTC
>TRBJ2-1|many|TRBV5-1|TRBD1
CASSMGQVDNEQFF
TGCGCCAGCAGCATGGGACAGGTCGACAATGAGCAGTTCTTC